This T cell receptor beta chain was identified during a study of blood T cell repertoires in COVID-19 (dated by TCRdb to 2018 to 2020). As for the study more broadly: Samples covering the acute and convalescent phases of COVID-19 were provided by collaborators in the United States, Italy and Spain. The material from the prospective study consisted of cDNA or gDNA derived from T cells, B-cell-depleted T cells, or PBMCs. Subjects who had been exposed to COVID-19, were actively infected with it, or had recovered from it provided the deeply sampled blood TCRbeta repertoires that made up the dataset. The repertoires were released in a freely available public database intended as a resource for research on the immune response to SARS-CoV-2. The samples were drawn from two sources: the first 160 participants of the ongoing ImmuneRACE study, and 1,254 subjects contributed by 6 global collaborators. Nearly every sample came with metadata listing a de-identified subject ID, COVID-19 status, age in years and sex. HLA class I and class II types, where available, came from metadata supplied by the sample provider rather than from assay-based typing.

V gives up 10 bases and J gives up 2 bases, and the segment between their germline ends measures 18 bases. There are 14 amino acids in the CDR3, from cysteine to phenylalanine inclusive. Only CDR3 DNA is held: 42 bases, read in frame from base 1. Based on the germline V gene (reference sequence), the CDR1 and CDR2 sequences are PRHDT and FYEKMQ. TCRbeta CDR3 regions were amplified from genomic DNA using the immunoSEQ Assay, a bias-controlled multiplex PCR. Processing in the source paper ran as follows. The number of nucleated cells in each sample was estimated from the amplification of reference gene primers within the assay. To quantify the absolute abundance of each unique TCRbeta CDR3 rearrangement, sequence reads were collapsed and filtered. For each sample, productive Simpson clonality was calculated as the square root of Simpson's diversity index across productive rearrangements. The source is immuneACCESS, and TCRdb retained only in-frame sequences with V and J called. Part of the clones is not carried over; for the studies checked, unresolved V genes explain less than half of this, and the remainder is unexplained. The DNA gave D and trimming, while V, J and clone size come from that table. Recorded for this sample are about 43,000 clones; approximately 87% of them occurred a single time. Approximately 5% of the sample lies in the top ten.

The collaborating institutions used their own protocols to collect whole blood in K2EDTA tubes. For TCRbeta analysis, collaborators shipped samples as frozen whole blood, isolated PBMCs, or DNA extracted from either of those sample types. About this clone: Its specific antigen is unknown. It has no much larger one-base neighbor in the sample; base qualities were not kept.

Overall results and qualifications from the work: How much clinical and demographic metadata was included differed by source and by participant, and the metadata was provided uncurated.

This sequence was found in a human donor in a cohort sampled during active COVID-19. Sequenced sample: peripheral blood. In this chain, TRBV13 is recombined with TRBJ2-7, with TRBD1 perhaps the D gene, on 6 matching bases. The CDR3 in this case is CATTKTGLAYEQYF. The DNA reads TGTGCCACAACTAAGACAGGCTTGGCCTACGAGCAGTACTTC.